This T cell receptor beta chain came from a study of T cells in localized non-small cell lung cancer. Study-wide findings and caveats: Only one tumor region was sequenced, so heterogeneity remains possible. Longer overall survival associated with higher blood T cell density; shorter survival with higher adjacent-lung clonality. Appearing in adjacent lung were a median 57 of the top 100 tumor clones. Measurement of T cell clonality placed uninvolved adjacent lung highest, above the level in tumor.

Sequencing used immunoSEQ multiplex PCR; TCRdb keeps in-frame clones, though not all of them. The table shows 40,000 or so clones, with 81% occurring only once. On this clone itself: Its antigen is not identified.

This CDR3 region has 15 residues. Losses at the gene ends were 1 base for V and 6 bases for J; bases not matched to a gene: 4. CDR1 and CDR2 from the germline V gene are MNHEY and SVGAGI. The chain is built from TRBV6-5 and TRBJ2-3, with 10 bases identical to TRBD2. Material: peripheral blood mononuclear cells, obtained before any cancer treatment. The sequence was collected from a male donor at least 60 years old with stage II lung adenocarcinoma. The CDR3 DNA reads TGTGCCAGCAGTTACTATGGACTAGCGGAGGATACGCAGTATTTT. This gives the protein CASSYYGLAEDTQYF.